This T cell receptor (beta chain) was recovered during a study of technical replicates of blood from several donors. V dropped 6 bases and J dropped 4 bases, with 15 bases sitting between them. This CDR3 region has 14 residues. This table comes from immunoSEQ multiplex PCR, and its TCRdb copy is limited to in-frame clones, with some not included. Here the sample spans some 48,000 clones, 80% to 95% being singletons. Sequencing used PBMCs. The TCR was taken from a human donor in good health. Some clones in this sample may be carry-over from other donors' samples. The chain links TRBV23-1 to TRBJ1-1; maybe TRBD1 (6 bases). TRBV23-1 is filed as an ORF, its function uncertain. CDR3 region: CASRAGEDGTEAFF. The CDR3 DNA reads as TGCGCCAGCAGGGCAGGGGAAGACGGCACTGAAGCTTTCTTT.